This T cell receptor beta chain comes out of a study of blood T cell repertoires in COVID-19. About the research overall: T cells, B-cell-depleted T cells, or PBMCs supplied cDNA or gDNA.

Germline V CDR1 and CDR2: MNHEY, SMNVEV (reference sequence). This CDR3 spans 15 amino acids. Trimming stripped 6 bases from V and 2 bases from J, with 16 bases between. The repertoire was sequenced with immunoSEQ multiplex PCR; TCRdb's copy has only in-frame clones and lacks some. The sample gives approximately 250,000 clones, over 80% of which show up once; 4.1% is in the top ten. Grouping used clinical history reported by participants in a survey and questionnaire. This sequence originates from a woman under 40 with acute COVID-19. The specimen sequenced was PBMCs or T cells enriched from blood (not recorded which). The rearrangement links TRBV27 to TRBJ2-5; no firm D call. The CDR3 coding sequence is TGTGCCAGCAGGGAACAGTCTATCCTTCAAGAGACCCAGTACTTC. Translation gives CASREQSILQETQYF.